This T cell receptor (beta chain) stems from a study of T cell repertoires in cytomegalovirus infection. About this clonotype itself: No antigen is known for it.

TCRdb processed the reads anew with MiXCR; each CDR3 protein has one entry. The sample has tens of thousands of distinct CDR3 sequences; roughly 20% are singletons. The CDR3 runs to 15 residues. V dropped 0 bases and J dropped 3 bases, with 9 bases sitting between them. Germline-derived CDR1 and CDR2 are MGHRA and YSYEKL. Source: CD8+ T cells from cultured PBMCs, taken from culture after CMV antigen stimulation. The clonotype was recovered from a human donor in good health (CMV status not recorded). Some clones in this sample may be carry-over from other donors' samples. The rearrangement joins TRBV4-1 to TRBJ2-4; D is possibly TRBD2 (5 bases). The CDR3 reads CASSQDSGNKNIQYF. CDR3 in DNA: TGCGCCAGCAGCCAAGACTCGGGGAACAAAAACATTCAGTACTTC.